Below are 11 T cell receptor beta chains sequenced from a single sample in a study of control samples from healthy donors and cancer patients. Sequencing used immunoSEQ multiplex PCR; TCRdb keeps in-frame clones, though not all of them. The repertoire holds 22,000 or so clones, with 75% to 90% as singletons. What was sequenced was PBMCs. The receptor set was obtained from a man in his 60s with head and neck cancer.

The rearrangement links TRBV2 to TRBJ2-2, with TRBD2 identical over 7 bases. CDR3 length: 15 residues. CDR1 and CDR2 from the germline V gene are SNHLY and FYNNEI. V lost 6 bases, J lost 2 bases, and 6 bases stayed unmatched. Written as DNA, the CDR3 is TGTGCCAGCAGCATTACTAGCGTAAACACCGGGGAGCTGTTTTTT. Amino acids: CASSITSVNTGELFF.

The chain recombines TRBV6-5 with TRBJ1-4; perhaps TRBD1 as D (6 bases). Germline CDR1 is MNHEY and CDR2 is SVGAGI. V was clipped by 0 bases and J by 3 bases, with 8 bases between them. This CDR3 spans 15 amino acids. CDR3 amino acids: CASSYSGASNEKLFF. The CDR3 DNA reads TGTGCCAGCAGTTACTCGGGGGCATCTAATGAAAAACTGTTTTTT.

This sequence joins TRBV19 and TRBJ1-1; D is unresolved. The ends were cut back, 4 bases at V and 5 bases at J, with 5 bases in the middle. The CDR3 length is 11 residues. Germline V gene lookup returns CDR1 LNHDA and CDR2 SQIVND (reference sequence). The chain's CDR3 is CASSKRTEAFF. The CDR3 nucleotides read TGTGCCAGTAGTAAAAGGACTGAAGCTTTCTTT.

The chain combines TRBV5-1 with TRBJ1-1; TRBD1 matches 9 bases. Germline V lookup: CDR1 SGHRS, CDR2 YFSETQ. The CDR3 extends over 14 amino acids. V trimming: 0 bases; J trimming: 5 bases; junction bases outside the gene matches: 2. CDR3 sequence (DNA): TGCGCCAGCAGCTTGGGACAGGGGGGAACTGAAGCTTTCTTT. This translates into CASSLGQGGTEAFF.

The chain recombines TRBV7-9 with TRBJ1-1; D gene ambiguous. CDR1 SEHNR and CDR2 FQNEAQ come from the germline V gene (reference sequence). CDR3 length: 14 amino acids. V was pared by 5 bases and J by 1 base, with 11 bases between. CDR3 in DNA: TGTGCCAGCAGCCCTTGGAGCCCGAACACTGAAGCTTTCTTT. It encodes CASSPWSPNTEAFF.

The CDR3 sequence: CASSPGTTNTGELFF. Here the CDR3 DNA reads TGCGCCAGCAGCCCCGGGACGACGAACACCGGGGAGCTGTTTTTT. V is TRBV5-1 and J is TRBJ2-2, with D perhaps assigned TRBD1 or TRBD2 (5 bases each). V lost 4 bases and J lost 0, with 10 bases in between. CDR3 length: 15 amino acids. Germline values: CDR1 SGHRS, CDR2 YFSETQ.

The chain carries TRBV19 and TRBJ1-2; TRBD1 might be the D (5 bases). V gave up 7 bases and J gave up 6 bases, with 24 bases separating them. CDR1 and CDR2 from the germline V gene are LNHDA and SQIVND (reference sequence). The CDR3 length is 16 residues. The DNA for the CDR3 is TGTGCCAGTACCCTCCTCCCAGGGTCGGACCCAAATGGCTACACCTTC. Protein: CASTLLPGSDPNGYTF.

The rearrangement links TRBV27 to TRBJ2-1; 16 bases match TRBD2. With V trimmed by 7 bases and J by 10 bases, 10 bases remained unmatched. Germline assignment: CDR1 MNHEY and CDR2 SMNVEV (reference sequence). CDR3 length: 16 amino acids. CDR3 sequence (DNA): TGTGCCAGCATGGGGGGGACTAGCGGGAGGGCGAGGGAGCAGTTCTTC. Translation gives CASMGGTSGRAREQFF.

The chain couples TRBV2 to TRBJ1-1; TRBD1 is a possible D gene (5 bases). CDR1 SNHLY and CDR2 FYNNEI come from the germline V gene. The CDR3 runs 14 residues. V was clipped by 1 base and J by 4 bases, with 10 bases between them. CDR3: CASSEERGPTEAFF. CDR3 DNA sequence: TGTGCCAGCAGTGAAGAAAGGGGCCCCACTGAAGCTTTCTTT. The full variable domain, its missing parts supplied by reference TRBV2 and TRBJ1-1, is EPEVTQTPSHQVTQMGQEVILRCVPISNHLYFYWYRQILGQKVEFLVSFYNNEISEKSEIFDDQFSVERPDGSNFTLKIRSTKLEDSAMYFCASSEERGPTEAFFGQGTRLTVV.

The chain has TRBV6-5 and TRBJ2-5; weak D call: TRBD1 (7 bases). Trimming removed 5 bases at V and 3 bases at J, with 16 bases between. Germline CDR1 MNHEY, CDR2 SVGAGI. The CDR3 extends over 15 amino acids. CDR3 loop: CASSPRDSLEETQYF. The CDR3 DNA is TGTGCCAGCAGTCCGCGGGACAGCCTTGAAGAGACCCAGTACTTC.

V gene TRBV13 combines with J gene TRBJ1-4, with D perhaps matching TRBD1 (6 bases). This CDR3 spans 16 amino acids. CDR1 is PRHDT and CDR2 is FYEKMQ in the germline V gene (reference sequence). Between the trimmed V and J ends, which lost 5 bases and 0 bases, there was a span of 13 bases. The DNA for the CDR3 is TGTGCCAGCAGCCGCCGGACAGATACAACTAATGAAAAACTGTTTTTT. The encoded protein is CASSRRTDTTNEKLFF. Drawing the rest from reference TRBV13 and TRBJ1-4, the complete variable domain is AAGVIQSPRHLIKEKRETATLKCYPIPRHDTVYWYQQGPGQDPQFLISFYEKMQSDKGSIPDRFSAQQFSDYHSELNMSSLELGDSALYFCASSRRTDTTNEKLFFGSGTQLSVL.